The rows below give T cell receptor beta chains drawn from one sample of a study of technical replicates of blood from several donors. The data were produced by immunoSEQ multiplex PCR, yet TCRdb's version contains in-frame clones alone and is incomplete. The repertoire includes 70,000 to 75,000 clones, 95% of them detected once, and more than 0.2% sits in the top ten. Material for sequencing was T cells isolated from PBMCs. The receptor source for this set is a human donor in good health. Both conserved end residues are part of each CDR3. The D gene is left open where the match is weak. Expanded clones are given a class, and other clones once, few, many or no size at all.

>once|16|NA|TRBV5-1|TRBJ1-2
CASSHLPESLGDGYTF
TGCGCCAGCAGCCACCTACCAGAGTCCCTAGGTGATGGCTACACCTTC
>NA|13|NA|TRBV5-6|TRBJ1-2
CASSSGDYYGYTF
TGTGCCAGCAGCTCAGGGGATTACTATGGCTACACCTTC
>NA|13|TRBD2|TRBV10-2|TRBJ2-7
CASSVAGGPEQYF
TGCGCCAGCAGTGTTGCGGGAGGTCCCGAGCAGTACTTC
>NA|13|TRBD1|TRBV10-1|TRBJ1-3
CASSGDRGNTIYF
TGCGCCAGCAGTGGGGACAGAGGAAACACCATATATTTT
>NA|14|NA|TRBV6-1|TRBJ2-3
CASRGRNPTDTQYF
TGTGCCAGCAGGGGGCGAAATCCCACAGATACGCAGTATTTT
>NA|12|NA|TRBV5-1|TRBJ2-3
CASSLSQDTQYF
TGCGCCAGCAGCTTGAGTCAGGATACGCAGTATTTT
>NA|16|TRBD1|TRBV7-9|TRBJ2-2
CASSYTLTGGSGELFF
TGTGCCAGCAGCTATACGCTGACAGGGGGAAGCGGGGAGCTGTTTTTT
>NA|19|TRBD1|TRBV4-1|TRBJ1-5
CASSQNKRGQAPSNQPQHF
TGCGCCAGCAGCCAAAACAAGAGAGGACAGGCTCCTAGCAATCAGCCCCAGCATTTT
>NA|16|NA|TRBV4-1|TRBJ1-1
CASSRKDRDMNTEAFF
TGCGCCAGCAGCCGAAAGGACAGAGACATGAACACTGAAGCTTTCTTT
>NA|20|TRBD1|TRBV11-3|TRBJ2-1
CASSAETGQGSIGAYNEQFF
TGTGCCAGCAGCGCTGAAACGGGACAGGGCTCTATTGGTGCGTACAATGAGCAGTTCTTC
>NA|14|NA|TRBV5-1|TRBJ2-2
CASSLAAPTGELFF
TGCGCCAGCAGCTTGGCAGCGCCCACCGGGGAGCTGTTTTTT
>NA|16|TRBD2|TRBV7-9|TRBJ2-7
CASSSLLAGGHYEQYF
TGTGCCAGCAGTTCTCTTTTGGCGGGGGGCCACTACGAGCAGTACTTC
>NA|15|NA|TRBV5-1|TRBJ1-5
CASSLSAGSNQPQHF
TGCGCCAGCAGCTTGTCAGCAGGGTCCAATCAGCCCCAGCATTTT
>NA|18|NA|TRBV19|TRBJ2-1
CASSNSPTGDSFVDEQFF
TGTGCCAGTAGTAATTCCCCGACAGGTGATAGTTTTGTCGATGAGCAGTTCTTC
>NA|14|NA|TRBV28|TRBJ1-2
CASSRPPGNYGYTF
TGTGCCAGCAGTCGCCCCCCCGGGAACTATGGCTACACCTTC
>NA|11|TRBD2|TRBV19|TRBJ2-3
CATSRGGTQYF
TGTGCCACCTCGCGGGGGGGTACGCAGTATTTT
>NA|14|NA|TRBV19|TRBJ1-1
CASRARGGDTEAFF
TGTGCCAGTAGAGCGCGGGGGGGAGACACTGAAGCTTTCTTT
>NA|15|NA|TRBV11-2|TRBJ1-1
CASSLIGLMNTEAFF
TGTGCCAGCAGCTTAATTGGGCTGATGAACACTGAAGCTTTCTTT
>NA|10|NA|TRBV9|TRBJ2-1
CASGGSEQFF
TGTGCCAGCGGAGGGAGTGAGCAGTTCTTC
>NA|15|TRBD1|TRBV11-3|TRBJ1-6
CASSRFGQGNSPLHF
TGTGCCAGCAGCCGATTCGGACAGGGGAATTCACCCCTCCACTTT
>NA|17|TRBD1|TRBV6-1|TRBJ1-5
CASREPGQGLTNQPQHF
TGTGCCAGCAGGGAACCGGGACAGGGACTCACCAATCAGCCCCAGCATTTT
>NA|18|TRBD1|TRBV7-9|TRBJ1-1
CASSLAKGTGGAGSEAFF
TGTGCCAGCAGCTTAGCGAAAGGGACAGGGGGCGCGGGGAGTGAAGCTTTCTTT
>NA|16|TRBD1|TRBV5-1|TRBJ1-1
CASRWDRRGMNTEAFF
TGCGCCAGCAGGTGGGACAGGCGGGGGATGAACACTGAAGCTTTCTTT
>once|12|NA|TRBV30|TRBJ1-1
CAWSLLDEDRNF
TGTGCCTGGAGTCTCTTGGACGAGGACAGAAACTTT
>once|18|NA|TRBV7-9|TRBJ1-4
CASSPTGLPVTTNEKLFF
TGTGCCAGCAGCCCCACGGGACTGCCGGTTACAACTAATGAAAAACTGTTTTTT
>NA|16|TRBD2|TRBV5-6|TRBJ2-1
CASSLVVAGGLGSGFF
TGTGCCAGCAGCTTGGTGGTAGCGGGAGGTCTTGGCAGTGGGTTCTTC
>NA|15|NA|TRBV6-1|TRBJ1-1
CASSEVQGGGPEAFF
TGTGCCAGCAGTGAAGTACAAGGGGGGGGTCCTGAAGCTTTCTTT
>NA|14|NA|TRBV19|TRBJ1-1
CASSAEEWSTEAFF
TGTGCCAGTAGTGCCGAGGAGTGGAGCACTGAAGCTTTCTTT
>NA|12|NA|TRBV29-1|TRBJ2-7
CSVPGLTYEQYF
TGCAGCGTTCCTGGACTTACCTACGAGCAGTACTTC
>NA|14|TRBD1|TRBV19|TRBJ2-1
CASSMRDRGNEQFF
TGTGCCAGTAGTATGAGGGACAGGGGAAATGAGCAGTTCTTC
>NA|14|NA|TRBV7-6|TRBJ1-4
CASSLRRWNEKLFF
TGTGCCAGCAGCTTACGTCGGTGGAATGAAAAACTGTTTTTT
>NA|15|NA|TRBV28|TRBJ2-2
CASLNRGGGTGELFF
TGTGCCAGCCTCAACAGGGGGGGCGGCACCGGGGAGCTGTTTTTT
>NA|12|NA|TRBV28|TRBJ2-1
CASSPSRWEQFF
TGTGCCAGCAGCCCCTCCCGGTGGGAGCAGTTCTTC
>once|14|NA|TRBV7-6|TRBJ2-7
CASTTGTEPYEQYF
TGTGCCAGCACCACCGGGACTGAGCCCTACGAGCAGTACTTC
>NA|11|NA|TRBV6-5|TRBJ2-1
CASSYGGEQFF
TGTGCCAGCAGTTACGGAGGTGAGCAGTTCTTC
>once|13|NA|TRBV6-6|TRBJ1-2
CASSTDRNYGYTF
TGTGCCAGCAGTACAGACAGGAACTATGGCTACACCTTC
>NA|13|NA|TRBV7-2|TRBJ2-5
CASSLGRQETQYF
TGTGCCAGCAGCTTGGGGCGACAAGAGACCCAGTACTTC